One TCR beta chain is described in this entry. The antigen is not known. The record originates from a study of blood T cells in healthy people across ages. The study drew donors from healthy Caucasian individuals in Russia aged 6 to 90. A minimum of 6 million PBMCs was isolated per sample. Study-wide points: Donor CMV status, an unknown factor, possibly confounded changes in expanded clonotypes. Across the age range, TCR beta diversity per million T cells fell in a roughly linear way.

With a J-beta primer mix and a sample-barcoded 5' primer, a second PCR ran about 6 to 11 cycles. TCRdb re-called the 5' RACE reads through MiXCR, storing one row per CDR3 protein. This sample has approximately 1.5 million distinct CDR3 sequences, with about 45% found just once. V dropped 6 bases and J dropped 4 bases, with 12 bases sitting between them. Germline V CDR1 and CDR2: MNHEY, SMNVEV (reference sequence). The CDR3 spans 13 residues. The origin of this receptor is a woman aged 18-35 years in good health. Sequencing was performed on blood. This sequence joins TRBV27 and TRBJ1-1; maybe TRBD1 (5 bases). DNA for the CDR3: TGTGCCAGCAGCCGAGGGGTAAGCACTGAAGCTTTCTTT. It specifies CASSRGVSTEAFF.